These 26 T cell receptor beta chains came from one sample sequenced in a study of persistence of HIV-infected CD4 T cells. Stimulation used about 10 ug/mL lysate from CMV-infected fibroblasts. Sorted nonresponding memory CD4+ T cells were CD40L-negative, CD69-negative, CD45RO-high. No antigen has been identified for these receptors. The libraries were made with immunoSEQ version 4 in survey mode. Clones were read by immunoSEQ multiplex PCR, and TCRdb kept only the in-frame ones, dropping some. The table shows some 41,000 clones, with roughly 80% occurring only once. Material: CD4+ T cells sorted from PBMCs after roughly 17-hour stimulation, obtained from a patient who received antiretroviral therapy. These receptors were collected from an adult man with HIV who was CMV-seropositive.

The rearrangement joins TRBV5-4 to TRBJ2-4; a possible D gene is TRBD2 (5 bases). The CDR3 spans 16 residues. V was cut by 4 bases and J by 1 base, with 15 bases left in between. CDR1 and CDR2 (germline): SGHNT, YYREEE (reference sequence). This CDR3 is CASSPNGVEAKNIQYF. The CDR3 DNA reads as TGTGCCAGCAGCCCCAACGGGGTGGAGGCCAAAAACATTCAGTACTTC.

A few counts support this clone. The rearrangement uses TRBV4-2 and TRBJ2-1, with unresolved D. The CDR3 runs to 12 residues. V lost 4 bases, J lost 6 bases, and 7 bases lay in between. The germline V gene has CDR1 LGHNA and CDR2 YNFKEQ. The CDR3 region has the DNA TGTGCCAGCAGCCGCAGGAGCAATGAGCAGTTCTTC. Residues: CASSRRSNEQFF.

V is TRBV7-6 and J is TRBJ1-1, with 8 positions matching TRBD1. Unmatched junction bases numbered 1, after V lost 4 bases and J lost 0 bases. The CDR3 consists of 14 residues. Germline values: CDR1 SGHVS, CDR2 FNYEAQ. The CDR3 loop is CASSSGQVNTEAFF. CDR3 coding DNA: TGTGCCAGCAGCTCGGGACAGGTGAACACTGAAGCTTTCTTT.

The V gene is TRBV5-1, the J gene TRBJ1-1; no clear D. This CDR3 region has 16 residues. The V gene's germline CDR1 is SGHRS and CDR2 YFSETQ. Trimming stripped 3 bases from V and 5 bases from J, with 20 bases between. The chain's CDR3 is CASSYGSWGAGTEAFF. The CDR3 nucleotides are TGCGCCAGCAGCTACGGGAGCTGGGGAGCGGGGACTGAAGCTTTCTTT.

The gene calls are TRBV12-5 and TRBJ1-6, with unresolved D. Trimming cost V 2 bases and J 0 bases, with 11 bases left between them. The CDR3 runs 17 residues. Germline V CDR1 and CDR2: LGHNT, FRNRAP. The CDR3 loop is CASGLRASSSYNSPLHF. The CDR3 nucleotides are TGTGCTAGTGGTTTGCGGGCCTCGAGCTCCTATAATTCACCCCTCCACTTT.

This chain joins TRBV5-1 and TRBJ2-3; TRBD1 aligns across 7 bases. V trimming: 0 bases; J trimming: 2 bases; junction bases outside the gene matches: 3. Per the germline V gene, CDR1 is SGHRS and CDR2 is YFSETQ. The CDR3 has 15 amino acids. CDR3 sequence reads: CASSLGQGVTDTQYF. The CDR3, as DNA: TGCGCCAGCAGCTTGGGGCAGGGGGTCACAGATACGCAGTATTTT.

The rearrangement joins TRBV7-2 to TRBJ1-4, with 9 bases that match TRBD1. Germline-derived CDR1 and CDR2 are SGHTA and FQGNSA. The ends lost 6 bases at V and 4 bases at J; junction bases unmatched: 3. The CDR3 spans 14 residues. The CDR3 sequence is CASRRTGVNEKLFF. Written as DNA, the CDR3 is TGTGCCAGCAGGAGGACAGGGGTTAATGAAAAACTGTTTTTT.

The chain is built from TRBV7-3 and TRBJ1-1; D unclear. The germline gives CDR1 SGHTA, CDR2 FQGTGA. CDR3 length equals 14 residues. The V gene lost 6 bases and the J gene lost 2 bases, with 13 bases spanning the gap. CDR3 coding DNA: TGTGCCAGCAGGCCCGACGCAGTTAACACTGAAGCTTTCTTT. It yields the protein CASRPDAVNTEAFF.

CDR3 in DNA: TGTGCCAGCAGCGTTACAGGGGGCAGAGAGTATGGCTACACCTTC. Encoded protein: CASSVTGGREYGYTF. V gene TRBV4-2 combines with J gene TRBJ1-2; 9 bases align to TRBD1. The CDR3 has 15 residues. The germline V gene has CDR1 LGHNA and CDR2 YNFKEQ. The J segment lost 5 bases and the V segment lost 5 bases, leaving 9 bases of the junction unmatched.

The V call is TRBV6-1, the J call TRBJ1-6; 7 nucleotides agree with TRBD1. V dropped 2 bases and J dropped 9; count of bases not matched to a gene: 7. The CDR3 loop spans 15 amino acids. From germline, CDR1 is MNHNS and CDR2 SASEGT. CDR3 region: CASSERDREASPLHF. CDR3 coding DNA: TGTGCCAGCAGTGAAAGAGACAGGGAGGCTTCACCCCTCCACTTT.

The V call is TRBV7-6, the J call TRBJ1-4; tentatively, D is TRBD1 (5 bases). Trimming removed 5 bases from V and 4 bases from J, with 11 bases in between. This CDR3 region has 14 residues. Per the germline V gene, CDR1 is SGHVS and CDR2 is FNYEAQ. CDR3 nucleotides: TGTGCCAGCAGCACAGGACTTATTAATGAAAAACTGTTTTTT. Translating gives CASSTGLINEKLFF.

CDR3 protein: CASSLSGGVYNEQFF. The CDR3 nucleotides read TGTGCCAGCAGTCTTAGCGGGGGGGTCTACAATGAGCAGTTCTTC. The rearrangement joins TRBV28 to TRBJ2-1, with 11 bases lining up with TRBD2. Per the germline V gene, CDR1 is MDHEN and CDR2 is SYDVKM. CDR3 size: 15 residues. The V and J ends lost 5 bases and 3 bases, in that order; junction bases with no gene match: 3.

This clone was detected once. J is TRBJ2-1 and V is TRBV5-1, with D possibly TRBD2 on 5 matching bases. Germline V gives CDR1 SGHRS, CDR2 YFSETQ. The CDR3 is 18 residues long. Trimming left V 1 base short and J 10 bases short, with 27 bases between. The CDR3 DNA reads TGCGCCAGCAGCTTGCCCCGGGAAGGTAGGAGCTCCTACCTGGAGCAGTTCTTC. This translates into CASSLPREGRSSYLEQFF.

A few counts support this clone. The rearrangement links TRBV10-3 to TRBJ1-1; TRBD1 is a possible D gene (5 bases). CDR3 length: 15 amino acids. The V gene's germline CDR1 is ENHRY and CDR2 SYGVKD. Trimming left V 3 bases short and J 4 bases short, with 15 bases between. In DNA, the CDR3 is TGTGCCATCAGTGAAAGTAACAGGCTAGTCACTGAAGCTTTCTTT. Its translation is CAISESNRLVTEAFF.

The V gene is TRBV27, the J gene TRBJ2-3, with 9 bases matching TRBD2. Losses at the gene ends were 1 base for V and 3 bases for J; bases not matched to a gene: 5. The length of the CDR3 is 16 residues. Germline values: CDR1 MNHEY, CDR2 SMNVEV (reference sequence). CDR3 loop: CASSLWVRGGTDTQYF. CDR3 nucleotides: TGTGCCAGCAGTTTATGGGTGCGGGGGGGGACAGATACGCAGTATTTT.

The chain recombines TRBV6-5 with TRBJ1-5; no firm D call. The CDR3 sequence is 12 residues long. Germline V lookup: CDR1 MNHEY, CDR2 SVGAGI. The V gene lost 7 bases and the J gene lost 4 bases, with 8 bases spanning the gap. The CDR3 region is CASNGWNQPQHF. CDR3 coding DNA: TGTGCCAGCAATGGATGGAATCAGCCCCAGCATTTT.

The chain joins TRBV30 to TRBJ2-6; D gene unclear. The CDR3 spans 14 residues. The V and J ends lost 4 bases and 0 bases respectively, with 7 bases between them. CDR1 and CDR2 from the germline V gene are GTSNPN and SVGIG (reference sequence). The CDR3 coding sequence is TGTGCCTGGAATGGGAACTCTGGGGCCAACGTCCTGACTTTC. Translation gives CAWNGNSGANVLTF. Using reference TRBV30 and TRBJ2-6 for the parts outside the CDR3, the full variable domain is SQTIHQWPATLVQPVGSPLSLECTVEGTSNPNLYWYRQAAGRGLQLLFYSVGIGQISSEVPQNLSASRPQDRQFILSSKKLLLSDSGFYLCAWNGNSGANVLTFGAGSRLTVL.

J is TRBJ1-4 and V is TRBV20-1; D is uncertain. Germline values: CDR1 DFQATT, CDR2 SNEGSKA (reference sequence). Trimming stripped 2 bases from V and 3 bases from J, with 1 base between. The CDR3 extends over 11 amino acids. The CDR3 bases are TGCAGTGCTAGATCTAATGAAAAACTGTTTTTT. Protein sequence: CSARSNEKLFF.

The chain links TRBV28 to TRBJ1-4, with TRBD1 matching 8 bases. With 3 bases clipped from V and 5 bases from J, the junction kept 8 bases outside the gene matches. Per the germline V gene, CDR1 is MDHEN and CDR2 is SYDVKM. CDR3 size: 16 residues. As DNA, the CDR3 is TGTGCCAGCAGTTTGTTCCAGGGGGCGTTCAATGAAAAACTGTTTTTT. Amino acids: CASSLFQGAFNEKLFF.

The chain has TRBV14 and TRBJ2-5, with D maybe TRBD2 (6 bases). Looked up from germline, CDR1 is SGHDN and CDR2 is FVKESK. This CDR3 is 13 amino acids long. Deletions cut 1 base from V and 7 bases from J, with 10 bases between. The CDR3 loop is CASSQGGVATQYF. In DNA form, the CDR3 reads TGTGCCAGCAGCCAAGGGGGGGTGGCGACCCAGTACTTC.

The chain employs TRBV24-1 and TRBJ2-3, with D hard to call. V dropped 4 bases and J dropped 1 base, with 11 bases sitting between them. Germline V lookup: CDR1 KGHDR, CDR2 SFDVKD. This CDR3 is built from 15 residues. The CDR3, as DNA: TGTGCCACCAGTGAGGCCCGGCCAGGCACAGATACGCAGTATTTT. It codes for CATSEARPGTDTQYF.

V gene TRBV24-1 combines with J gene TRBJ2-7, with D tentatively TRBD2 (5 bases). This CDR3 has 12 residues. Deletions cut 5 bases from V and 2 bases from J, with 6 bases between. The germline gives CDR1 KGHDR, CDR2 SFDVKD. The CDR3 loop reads CATSGGTYEQYF. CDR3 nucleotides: TGTGCCACCAGTGGAGGGACCTACGAGCAGTACTTC.

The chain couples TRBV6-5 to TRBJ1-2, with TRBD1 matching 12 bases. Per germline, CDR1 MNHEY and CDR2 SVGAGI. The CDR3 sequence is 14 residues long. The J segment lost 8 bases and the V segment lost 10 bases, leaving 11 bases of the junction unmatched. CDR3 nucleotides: TGTGCCACCCTCCGGGACAGGGGGCGCGGAGGCTACACCTTC. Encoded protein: CATLRDRGRGGYTF.

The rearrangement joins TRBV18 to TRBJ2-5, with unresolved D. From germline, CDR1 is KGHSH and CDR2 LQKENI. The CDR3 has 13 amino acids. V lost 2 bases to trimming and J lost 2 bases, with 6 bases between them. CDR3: CASSPGLQETQYF. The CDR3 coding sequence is TGTGCCAGCTCACCAGGCCTACAAGAGACCCAGTACTTC.

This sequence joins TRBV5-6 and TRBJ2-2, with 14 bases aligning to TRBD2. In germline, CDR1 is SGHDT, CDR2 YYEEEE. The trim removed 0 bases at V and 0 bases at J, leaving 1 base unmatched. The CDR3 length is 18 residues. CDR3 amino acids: CASSLGLAGGPNTGELFF. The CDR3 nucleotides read TGTGCCAGCAGCTTGGGACTAGCGGGGGGGCCGAACACCGGGGAGCTGTTTTTT. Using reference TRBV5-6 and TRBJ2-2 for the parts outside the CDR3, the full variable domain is DAGVTQSPTHLIKTRGQQVTLRCSPKSGHDTVSWYQQALGQGPQFIFQYYEEEERQRGNFPDRFSGHQFPNYSSELNVNALLLGDSALYLCASSLGLAGGPNTGELFFGEGSRLTVL.

The CDR3 is CASRAGTGTTGELFF. The CDR3 DNA sequence: TGTGCCAGCAGGGCCGGGACCGGTACCACCGGGGAGCTGTTTTTT. V is TRBV7-7 and J is TRBJ2-2, with D tentatively TRBD1 or TRBD2 (5 bases each). Germline values: CDR1 SSHAT, CDR2 FNYEAQ (reference sequence). The ends were cut back, 6 bases at V and 4 bases at J, with 15 bases in the middle. This CDR3 is 15 amino acids long.